The T cell receptor beta chain described here comes from a study of cytomegalovirus exposure and HLA in healthy donors. Unmatched junction bases numbered 6, after V lost 3 bases and J lost 7 bases. This CDR3 contains 13 residues. From germline, CDR1 is SGHNT and CDR2 YYREEE (reference sequence). Use of 60 Vbeta and 13 Jbeta primers characterized the PCR. The repertoire was sequenced with immunoSEQ multiplex PCR; TCRdb's copy has only in-frame clones and lacks some. The data hold more than 150,000 clones, with roughly 87% observed a single time. This clone is a singleton in its sample. Its antigen is unknown. Study-level findings and limits: The classifier, whose performance was assessed in both the original and validation cohorts, reportedly diagnosed cytomegalovirus status with high specificity and sensitivity. Specificity of a few CMV-associated chains for CMV antigens was verified in vitro.

This TCR derives from a girl under three years old in good health and CMV-seronegative. The sequencing input was PBMCs. The rearrangement links TRBV5-4 to TRBJ1-1, with 7 nucleotides matching TRBD1. The CDR3 here is CASSSDRELEAFF. The CDR3 DNA follows: TGTGCCAGCAGCTCCGACAGGGAACTTGAAGCTTTCTTT. The whole variable domain, filled in from reference TRBV5-4 and TRBJ1-1, reads ETGVTQSPTHLIKTRGQQVTLRCSSQSGHNTVSWYQQALGQGPQFIFQYYREEENGRGNFPPRFSGLQFPNYSSELNVNALELDDSALYLCASSSDRELEAFFGQGTRLTVV.